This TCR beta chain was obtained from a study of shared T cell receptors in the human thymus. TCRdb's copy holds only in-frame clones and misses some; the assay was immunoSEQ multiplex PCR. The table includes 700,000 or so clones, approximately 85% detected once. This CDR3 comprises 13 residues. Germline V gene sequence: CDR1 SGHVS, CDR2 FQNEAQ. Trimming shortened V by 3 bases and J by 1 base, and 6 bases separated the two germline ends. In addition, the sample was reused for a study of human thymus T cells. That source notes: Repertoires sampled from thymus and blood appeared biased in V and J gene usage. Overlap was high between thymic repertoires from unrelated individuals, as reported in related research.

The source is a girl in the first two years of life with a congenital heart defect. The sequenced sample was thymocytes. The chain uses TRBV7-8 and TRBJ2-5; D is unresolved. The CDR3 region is CASSLGSQETQYF. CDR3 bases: TGTGCCAGCAGCTTGGGCAGCCAAGAGACCCAGTACTTC.